The 6 T cell receptor beta chains below come from one sample, sequenced in a study of cytomegalovirus exposure and HLA in healthy donors. Profiling relied on immunoSEQ multiplex PCR, and the TCRdb table lists in-frame clones only, not all of them. Of 150,000 to 180,000 clones detected, about 86% appear once; the ten largest clones hold around 2.1%. Sequencing was carried out using PBMCs. Receptor source: a human donor in good health.

This chain links TRBV15 with TRBJ1-1; tentative D call: TRBD1 (5 bases). The CDR3 runs to 14 residues. V shed 6 bases and J shed 1 base, with 12 bases lying between them. Germline values: CDR1 LNHNV, CDR2 YYDKDF (reference sequence). In nucleotides, the CDR3 is TGTGCCACCAGTCCCGTCGGACAGAACACTGAAGCTTTCTTT. Amino acids: CATSPVGQNTEAFF.

The V gene is TRBV6-5, the J gene TRBJ2-3; 9 bases map to TRBD2. Trimming took 4 bases from V and 4 from J; bases not matched to a gene: 9. Germline CDR1 is MNHEY and CDR2 is SVGAGI. The CDR3 has 16 residues. The CDR3 nucleotides read TGTGCCAGCAGTTCCACAGCTAGCGGGATGGCAGATACGCAGTATTTT. This translates into CASSSTASGMADTQYF.

CDR3 amino acids: CASPPRDRYGYTF. CDR3 coding DNA: TGTGCCAGCCCTCCCCGGGACAGATATGGCTACACCTTC. The chain couples TRBV27 to TRBJ1-2; 7 bases agree with TRBD1. Trimming at V came to 8 bases and at J to 5 bases, leaving 8 bases not matched to a gene. The germline V gene has CDR1 MNHEY and CDR2 SMNVEV (reference sequence). The CDR3 length is 13 residues.

This chain connects TRBV27 to TRBJ1-1; the D is unclear. This CDR3 has 13 residues. The V and J ends lost 3 bases and 7 bases respectively, with 12 bases between them. CDR1 and CDR2 from the germline V gene are MNHEY and SMNVEV (reference sequence). In DNA form, the CDR3 reads TGTGCCAGCAGTTTTGGTGGAGGTATTGAAGCTTTCTTT. Translation: CASSFGGGIEAFF.

The chain recombines TRBV5-5 with TRBJ2-7, with D tentatively TRBD2 (6 bases). Germline assignment: CDR1 SGHKS and CDR2 YYEKEE (reference sequence). This CDR3 spans 16 amino acids. Trimming shortened V by 0 bases and J by 4 bases, and 17 bases separated the two germline ends. The CDR3 loop reads CASSLGAGLALYEQYF. The DNA for the CDR3 is TGTGCCAGCAGCTTGGGAGCGGGTCTAGCGTTGTACGAGCAGTACTTC.

The chain is built from TRBV19 and TRBJ1-5; the match to TRBD1 covers 8 bases. This CDR3 spans 14 amino acids. Germline V lookup: CDR1 LNHDA, CDR2 SQIVND (reference sequence). Unmatched junction bases numbered 9, after V lost 7 bases and J lost 7 bases. The CDR3 DNA sequence: TGTGCCAGTACCCCGGACAGGGCTGAGCAGCCCCAGCATTTT. As protein: CASTPDRAEQPQHF.